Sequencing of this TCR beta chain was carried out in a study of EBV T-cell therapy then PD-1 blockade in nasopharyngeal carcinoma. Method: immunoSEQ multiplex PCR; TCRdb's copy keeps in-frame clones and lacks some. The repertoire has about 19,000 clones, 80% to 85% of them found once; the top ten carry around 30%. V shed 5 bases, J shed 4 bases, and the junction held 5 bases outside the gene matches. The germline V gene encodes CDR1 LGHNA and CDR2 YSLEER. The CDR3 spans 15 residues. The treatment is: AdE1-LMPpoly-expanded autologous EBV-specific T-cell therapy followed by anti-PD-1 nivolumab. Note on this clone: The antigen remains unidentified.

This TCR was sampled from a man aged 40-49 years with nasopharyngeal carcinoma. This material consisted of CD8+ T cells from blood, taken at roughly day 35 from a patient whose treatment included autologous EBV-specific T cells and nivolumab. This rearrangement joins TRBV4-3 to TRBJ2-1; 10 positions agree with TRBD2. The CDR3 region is CASSSGLATYNEQFF. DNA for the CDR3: TGCGCCAGCAGCTCGGGACTAGCGACGTACAATGAGCAGTTCTTC.